This is a list of T cell receptor beta chains from one sample in a study of Graves' ophthalmopathy and Graves' hyperthyroidism. TCRdb reprocessed the multiplex PCR reads via MiXCR and lists one record per CDR3 protein. The sample lists roughly 1.1 million distinct CDR3 sequences, less than 45% occurring once. Sequenced sample: peripheral blood or thyroid tissue (not recorded which). These receptors all stem from an adult man with Graves' hyperthyroidism. Both conserved end residues are part of each CDR3. A D gene is named only where the DNA matches it firmly. Size tells how often a clone was seen (once, few, many) or the class of an expanded clone, and some rows leave it out.

DNA: TGTGCCAGCAGCTTCCAAGGGGGGGGCACTGAAGCTTTCTTT; CDR3: CASSFQGGGTEAFF; length: 14; V: TRBV7-8; D: NA; size: NA; J: TRBJ1-1
DNA: TGTGCCAACTCACGACAGGCCCAAGAGACCCAGTACTTC; CDR3: CANSRQAQETQYF; length: 13; V: TRBV18; D: NA; size: NA; J: TRBJ2-5
DNA: TGTGCCAGCAGGGGACTATCCCAAAACACCGGGGAGCTGTTTTTT; CDR3: CASRGLSQNTGELFF; length: 15; V: TRBV2; D: TRBD2; size: many; J: TRBJ2-2
DNA: TGTGCCAGCAGCGGGGGGACCGGGACTAGCGAGGGAGAGACCCAGTACTTC; CDR3: CASSGGTGTSEGETQYF; length: 17; V: TRBV4-1; D: TRBD2; size: few; J: TRBJ2-5
DNA: TGCAGCGCCTATTACACCGGGGAGCTGTTTTTT; CDR3: CSAYYTGELFF; length: 11; V: TRBV29-1; D: NA; size: NA; J: TRBJ2-2
DNA: TGTGCCAGCAGCTTAGGGGGACAGGGTCTCTCCTATAATTCACCCCTCCACTTT; CDR3: CASSLGGQGLSYNSPLHF; length: 18; V: TRBV7-8; D: TRBD1; size: NA; J: TRBJ1-6
DNA: TGTGCCAGCAGCTTAGTCCCAACTAGCGGGGTGCTCTCCTACGAGCAGTACTTC; CDR3: CASSLVPTSGVLSYEQYF; length: 18; V: TRBV7-3; D: TRBD2; size: NA; J: TRBJ2-7
DNA: TGTGCCAGCAGCTTAGACAGGGGTGAGGGCGAGCAGTACTTC; CDR3: CASSLDRGEGEQYF; length: 14; V: TRBV7-2; D: TRBD1; size: many; J: TRBJ2-7
DNA: TGTGCCAGCAGCAAAGACAACCAAGAGACCCAGTACTTC; CDR3: CASSKDNQETQYF; length: 13; V: TRBV13; D: NA; size: many; J: TRBJ2-5
DNA: TGTGCCACCAGTGACGGCCACAGGCCCGGGACCGGGGAGCTGTTTTTT; CDR3: CATSDGHRPGTGELFF; length: 16; V: TRBV24-1; D: NA; size: NA; J: TRBJ2-2
DNA: TGCAGTGCCCCGGGGGCGGGCTACGAGCAGTACTTC; CDR3: CSAPGAGYEQYF; length: 12; V: TRBV20-1; D: NA; size: few; J: TRBJ2-7
DNA: TGCAGTGCTAGAGCCCAAGGGCTAGCGGGAGCCTACGAGCAGTACTTC; CDR3: CSARAQGLAGAYEQYF; length: 16; V: TRBV20-1; D: TRBD2; size: NA; J: TRBJ2-7
DNA: TGTGCCAGCAGTGATGATAAAGAGACGGCGAGCAATCAGCCCCAGCATTTT; CDR3: CASSDDKETASNQPQHF; length: 17; V: TRBV2; D: NA; size: many; J: TRBJ1-5
DNA: TGTGCCAGCAGCCAAGATGGCAATGAGCAGTTCTTC; CDR3: CASSQDGNEQFF; length: 12; V: TRBV4-2; D: NA; size: NA; J: TRBJ2-1
DNA: TGTGCCAGTAAGGAGGCGGGAGTAGGGCAAGAGACCCAGTACTTC; CDR3: CASKEAGVGQETQYF; length: 15; V: TRBV19; D: TRBD2; size: few; J: TRBJ2-5
DNA: TGCAGTGCTAGAAGGGCGCAGGGGACAGTAAATTCACCCCTCCACTTT; CDR3: CSARRAQGTVNSPLHF; length: 16; V: TRBV20-1; D: TRBD1; size: NA; J: TRBJ1-6
DNA: TGTGCCACCAGTGCTGCGGACGGAGATTATAATTCACCCCTCCACTTT; CDR3: CATSAADGDYNSPLHF; length: 16; V: TRBV24-1; D: NA; size: many; J: TRBJ1-6
DNA: TGTGCCAGCAGCGGCAGGATGAGTTCGGCTAATGAAAAACTGTTTTTT; CDR3: CASSGRMSSANEKLFF; length: 16; V: TRBV2; D: NA; size: medium-sized; J: TRBJ1-4